This entry is about one TCR beta chain. Using immunoSEQ multiplex PCR, the repertoire was profiled, and TCRdb retains in-frame clones only, with some absent. The sample records 84,000 or so clones, 85% being singletons. The length of the CDR3 is 13 residues. Germline V gives CDR1 SGHAT, CDR2 FQNNGV. Trimming stripped 2 bases from V and 7 bases from J, with 11 bases between. The data derive from a study of blood T cell repertoires in COVID-19. This clonotype originated in a man of 80 years or more with active or convalescent COVID-19. Sequencing was performed on peripheral blood. This rearrangement joins TRBV11-2 to TRBJ2-5; maybe TRBD1 (5 bases). CDR3 coding DNA: TGTGCCAGCAGCTTACAAGGGGATAGGACCCAGTACTTC. Translation: CASSLQGDRTQYF.